This T cell receptor (beta chain) was observed in a study of a mutant IDH1 vaccine in newly diagnosed glioma. Study-level background: Vaccination began 4-6 weeks post radiotherapy alone, or with temozolomide cycles. Previous care, which was radiotherapy, temozolomide, or both, most often involved both. Study results and limitations: No link was apparently found between pseudoprogression and changes in top peripheral T cell clonotypes.

Regarding this clone: Its antigen is currently unknown.

Sequenced by immunoSEQ multiplex PCR; TCRdb stores in-frame clones only, minus some. The sample carries 50,000 to 75,000 clones, 75% to 90% recorded once. Time point indicated: week 11, during vaccination. Doses consisted of 300 ug of mutant IDH1 20-mer peptide each, paired with topical imiquimod. Material: PBMCs, obtained from a glioma patient whose treatment included an IDH1 peptide vaccine. The receptor comes from a man between 50 and 59 years old with glioma.

CDR3 sequence (DNA): TGTGCCAGCAGCGGGGGGGTGACTAGCGGGACGGCCGAGCAGTACTTC. Its translation: CASSGGVTSGTAEQYF. The chain carries TRBV6-6 and TRBJ2-7; 11 bases agree with TRBD2. V gave up 6 bases and J gave up 6 bases; unmatched junction bases: 13. The CDR3 extends over 16 amino acids. Germline V CDR1 and CDR2: MNHNY, SVGAGI (reference sequence).